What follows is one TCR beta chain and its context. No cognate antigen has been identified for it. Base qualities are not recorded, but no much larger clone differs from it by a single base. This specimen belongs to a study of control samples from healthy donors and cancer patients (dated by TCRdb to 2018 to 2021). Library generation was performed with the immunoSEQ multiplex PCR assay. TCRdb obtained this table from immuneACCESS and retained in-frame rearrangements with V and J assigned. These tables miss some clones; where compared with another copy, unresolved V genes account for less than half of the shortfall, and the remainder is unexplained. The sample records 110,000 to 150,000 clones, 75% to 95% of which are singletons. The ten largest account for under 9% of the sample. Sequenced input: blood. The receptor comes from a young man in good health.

Here the CDR3 is given as CASSLSRVLETQYF. The DNA sequence reads TGTGCCAGCAGCTTAAGTCGGGTTTTGGAGACCCAGTACTTC. The chain was built from TRBV7-8 and TRBJ2-5; a confident D gene designation cannot be given. The germline ends are 12 bases apart after V is trimmed by 2 bases and J by 5 bases. Sequences SGHVS (CDR1) and FQNEAQ (CDR2) are obtained from the germline V gene. The CDR3 goes from the cysteine to the phenylalanine over 14 residues. Only CDR3 DNA is held: 42 bases, read in frame from base 1.